This T cell receptor beta chain was captured in a study of blood T cell repertoires in COVID-19. Study-wide context: Specimens from acute and convalescent COVID-19 originated in the United States, Italy and Spain.

Participants were aged roughly 18 to 89 years from approximately 25 US areas. Trimming removed 5 bases from V and 12 bases from J, with 11 bases in between. The CDR3 has 11 amino acids. The germline CDR1 and CDR2 sequences are MNHEY and SMNVEV (reference sequence). Only in-frame clones appear in the TCRdb table, and some are missing; sequencing was by immunoSEQ multiplex PCR. The sample yields about 180,000 clones, 81% seen once. Sequencing input: PBMCs or T cells enriched from blood (not recorded which). The source of this sequence is a woman between 40 and 50 years old with acute COVID-19. V is TRBV27 and J is TRBJ2-1; D is uncertain. As DNA, the CDR3 is TGTGCCAGCAGTCCGGGTAAGGCGCAGTTCTTC. Protein sequence: CASSPGKAQFF.